The 15 T cell receptor beta chains below come from one sample, sequenced in a study of T-cell memory formation after mild COVID-19. TCRdb recomputed calls from the 5' RACE reads with MiXCR, one row per CDR3 protein. The table shows 110,000 or so distinct CDR3 sequences, with 22% occurring only once. Sequencing was performed on PBMCs or a T cell subset sorted from them (not recorded which). The receptors stem from a man younger than 35 who had mild COVID-19 (a few samples of this study predate the infection). Cell type and time point are not known.

This CDR3 is CATSDRVRGSYNEQFF. Written as DNA, the CDR3 is TGTGCCACCAGTGATCGCGTTCGGGGGTCCTACAATGAGCAGTTCTTC. The rearrangement joins TRBV24-1 to TRBJ2-1; TRBD2 might be the D (6 bases). The germline gives CDR1 KGHDR, CDR2 SFDVKD. The CDR3 has 16 amino acids. The ends were cut back, 3 bases at V and 1 base at J, with 12 bases in the middle.

The V call is TRBV7-8, the J call TRBJ2-3; D perhaps matches TRBD1 (6 bases). This CDR3 spans 12 amino acids. Deletions cut 3 bases from V and 6 bases from J, with 7 bases between. Per germline, CDR1 SGHVS and CDR2 FQNEAQ. The CDR3 sequence: CASSFRGDTQYF. The CDR3 bases are TGTGCCAGCAGCTTCAGGGGTGATACGCAGTATTTT. The whole variable domain, remainder taken from reference TRBV7-8 and TRBJ2-3, is GAGVSQSPRYKVAKRGQDVALRCDPISGHVSLFWYQQALGQGPEFLTYFQNEAQLDKSGLPSDRFFAERPEGSVSTLKIQRTQQEDSAVYLCASSFRGDTQYFGPGTRLTVL.

The rearrangement joins TRBV20-1 to TRBJ1-2; D remains ambiguous. The CDR3 runs to 14 residues. Trimming removed 5 bases from V and 0 bases from J, with 13 bases in between. The germline CDR1 and CDR2 sequences are DFQATT and SNEGSKA (reference sequence). Here the CDR3 reads CSAPAQDSNYGYTF. CDR3 sequence (DNA): TGCAGTGCTCCGGCCCAGGATTCTAACTATGGCTACACCTTC.

This clonotype was found a few times. The chain links TRBV12-3 or TRBV12-4 to TRBJ2-5; a possible D gene is TRBD2 (6 bases). V was clipped by 5 bases and J by 5 bases, with 12 bases between them. This CDR3 comprises 13 residues. CDR3 sequence reads: CASSDPGGETQYF. The CDR3 bases are TGTGCCAGCAGTGACCCTGGGGGGGAGACCCAGTACTTC.

In this sample, this clonotype turned up a few times. The chain has TRBV5-5 and TRBJ2-7; D is ambiguous. The CDR3 covers 14 residues. Per germline, CDR1 SGHKS and CDR2 YYEKEE (reference sequence). V was trimmed by 2 bases and J by 3 bases, leaving 12 bases between them. In DNA form, the CDR3 reads TGTGCCAGCAGCTTCCAGGACCAATACTACGAGCAGTACGTC. It encodes CASSFQDQYYEQYV.

This chain uses TRBV20-1 with TRBJ2-5; 7 bases fit TRBD1. Per the germline V gene, CDR1 is DFQATT and CDR2 is SNEGSKA (reference sequence). Losses at the gene ends were 6 bases for V and 5 bases for J; bases not matched to a gene: 12. The CDR3 is 14 amino acids. The CDR3 is CSAHPSVQGETQYF. In nucleotides, the CDR3 is TGCAGTGCACATCCGTCGGTACAGGGGGAGACCCAGTACTTC.

This clonotype was observed at least ten times. The J gene is TRBJ2-7, the V gene TRBV7-2; tentative D call: TRBD1 (6 bases). CDR1 and CDR2 (germline): SGHTA, FQGNSA. Trimming shortened V by 2 bases and J by 0 bases, and 14 bases separated the two germline ends. The CDR3 contains 16 residues. In nucleotides, the CDR3 is TGTGCCAGCAGCTTATCGTGGGACACGAGCTCCTACGAGCAGTACTTC. Its translation is CASSLSWDTSSYEQYF. The full variable domain, completed using reference TRBV7-2 and TRBJ2-7, is GAGVSQSPSNKVTEKGKDVELRCDPISGHTALYWYRQSLGQGLEFLIYFQGNSAPDKSGLPSDRFSAERTGGSVSTLTIQRTQQEDSAVYLCASSLSWDTSSYEQYFGPGTRLTVT.

This clonotype was picked up many times. The chain recombines TRBV3-1 with TRBJ2-1; D ambiguous. CDR1 is LGHDT, CDR2 YNNKEL, per germline (reference sequence). This CDR3 spans 15 amino acids. With 3 bases removed from V and 0 bases from J, the gap between germline ends came to 9 bases. The CDR3 sequence is CASSQSTRSYNEQFF. CDR3 sequence (DNA): TGTGCCAGCAGCCAGTCGACCCGCTCCTACAATGAGCAGTTCTTC.

V is TRBV12-3 or TRBV12-4 and J is TRBJ2-3, with D tentatively TRBD2 (6 bases). The CDR3 runs to 12 residues. The ends were cut back, 10 bases at V and 3 bases at J, with 11 bases in the middle. The CDR3 nucleotides are TGTGCCATGGGAAGCGGGACAGATACGCAGTATTTT. Protein sequence: CAMGSGTDTQYF.

The sample holds a few counts of this clonotype. This sequence joins TRBV4-1 and TRBJ1-1; weak D call: TRBD1 (6 bases). The germline V and J ends were trimmed by 4 bases and 1 base, with 19 bases remaining between them. Germline V gene lookup returns CDR1 MGHRA and CDR2 YSYEKL. The CDR3 totals 17 residues. CDR3 nucleotide sequence: TGCGCCAGCAGCCTCGGGTGGGGGGACACGGGGAACACTGAAGCTTTCTTT. Its protein product is CASSLGWGDTGNTEAFF.

V and J are TRBV4-3 and TRBJ2-5; D is possibly TRBD1 or TRBD2 (5 bases each). The length of the CDR3 is 16 residues. Germline values: CDR1 LGHNA, CDR2 YSLEER. V lost 1 base, J lost 7 bases, and 19 bases lay in between. As DNA, the CDR3 is TGCGCCAGCAGCCAAGTGGCGCGTGGGGGTTGGGGGACCCAGTACTTC. Amino acids: CASSQVARGGWGTQYF.

This clonotype came up a few times. This chain uses TRBV11-2 with TRBJ2-6; D ambiguous. This CDR3 region has 23 residues. V lost 0 bases, J lost 0 bases, and 27 bases lay in between. CDR1 and CDR2 from the germline V gene are SGHAT and FQNNGV. The CDR3 sequence: CASSLDRIRAEPAQSSGANVLTF. As DNA, the CDR3 is TGTGCCAGCAGCTTAGATCGGATTAGGGCAGAGCCAGCGCAGAGCTCTGGGGCCAACGTCCTGACTTTC.

The V call is TRBV29-1, the J call TRBJ2-1, with TRBD2 as a possible D gene (5 bases). The CDR3 runs to 14 residues. Trimming took 3 bases from V and 9 from J, leaving 18 bases between them. Germline CDR1 and CDR2: SQVTM and ANQGSEA. CDR3 loop: CSVDALATGIEQFF. CDR3 nucleotides: TGCAGCGTTGACGCCCTAGCCACCGGGATTGAGCAGTTCTTC.

In this sample, this clonotype turned up a few times. The V gene is TRBV11-3, the J gene TRBJ2-2; possible D gene TRBD1, 6 bases. From germline, CDR1 is SGHNT and CDR2 YENEEA. V lost 5 bases to trimming and J lost 3 bases, with 10 bases between them. This CDR3 comprises 14 residues. The CDR3 region is CASSLTGYTGELFF. DNA of the CDR3: TGTGCCAGCAGCCTCACAGGGTACACCGGGGAGCTGTTTTTT. Full variable domain (outside the CDR3, taken from reference TRBV11-3 and TRBJ2-2): EAGVVQSPRYKIIEKKQPVAFWCNPISGHNTLYWYLQNLGQGPELLIRYENEEAVDDSQLPKDRFSAERLKGVDSTLKIQPAELGDSAVYLCASSLTGYTGELFFGEGSRLTVL.

This chain uses TRBV5-1 with TRBJ2-2; TRBD1 matches at 9 bases. There are 16 residues in the CDR3. Germline V gene sequence: CDR1 SGHRS, CDR2 YFSETQ. The V segment lost 1 base and the J segment 7 bases; nucleotides outside the gene matches: 8. This CDR3 is CASSLPRDRARGELFF. As DNA, the CDR3 is TGCGCCAGCAGCTTGCCCCGGGACAGGGCCCGCGGGGAGCTGTTTTTT.